The 28 T cell receptor beta chains reported below all come from one sample, sequenced in a study of T cell repertoires in cytomegalovirus infection. These receptors lack a known antigen. Each CDR3 protein is one row after TCRdb ran MiXCR on the reads. The sample has roughly 990,000 distinct CDR3 sequences, approximately 31% seen once. This sample comprised cultured CD8+ T cells from PBMCs, obtained from culture after CMV antigen stimulation. The receptors stem from a human donor in good health (CMV status not recorded). Some clones in this sample may be carry-over from other donors' samples.

This clonotype was seen a few times. The rearrangement joins TRBV19 to TRBJ1-2, with D uncertain. CDR1 LNHDA and CDR2 SQIVND come from the germline V gene (reference sequence). CDR3 size: 11 residues. V lost 6 bases and J 5 bases, leaving 7 bases between the germline ends. CDR3: CASSRPYGYTF. The CDR3 DNA sequence: TGTGCCAGTAGCAGACCTTATGGCTACACCTTC. The full variable domain, completed using reference TRBV19 and TRBJ1-2, is DGGITQSPKYLFRKEGQNVTLSCEQNLNHDAMYWYRQDPGQGLRLIYYSQIVNDFQKGDIAEGYSVSREKKESFPLTVTSAQKNPTAFYLCASSRPYGYTFGSGTRLTVV.

The chain has TRBV7-9 and TRBJ2-7, with a weak D call TRBD1 (6 bases). CDR3 size: 12 residues. Germline V lookup: CDR1 SEHNR, CDR2 FQNEAQ (reference sequence). V dropped 4 bases and J dropped 7 bases, with 11 bases sitting between them. CDR3 sequence (DNA): TGTGCCAGCAGCTCGGACAGCCTTGAGCAGTACGTC. Translation: CASSSDSLEQYV.

This clonotype was seen a handful of times. This chain joins TRBV19 and TRBJ2-2; D not resolved. V lost 5 bases, J lost 0 bases, and 7 bases lay in between. Per the germline V gene, CDR1 is LNHDA and CDR2 is SQIVND (reference sequence). This CDR3 spans 14 amino acids. In DNA, the CDR3 is TGTGCCAGTAGTGGCAGGCCGAACACCGGGGAGCTGTTTTTT. It yields the protein CASSGRPNTGELFF.

This clonotype was found a few times. The J gene is TRBJ2-7, the V gene TRBV20-1, with D possibly called TRBD1 or TRBD2 (5 bases each). The CDR3 has 17 amino acids. Germline V lookup: CDR1 DFQATT, CDR2 SNEGSKA (reference sequence). Between the trimmed V and J ends, which lost 0 bases and 2 bases, there was a span of 20 bases. CDR3 sequence: CSAREERHGTATYEQYV. In nucleotides, the CDR3 is TGCAGTGCTAGAGAGGAGAGACACGGGACCGCTACCTACGAGCAGTACGTC.

This clonotype was observed a handful of times. The chain has TRBV6-2 or TRBV6-3 and TRBJ2-2, with D possibly being TRBD1 (5 bases). With 6 bases removed from V and 4 bases from J, the gap between germline ends came to 12 bases. This CDR3 comprises 14 residues. CDR1 is MNHEY, CDR2 SVGEGT, per germline. The CDR3, as DNA: TGTGCCAGCAGCGGAATTGGGGCCACCGGGGAGCTGTTTTTT. This sequence encodes CASSGIGATGELFF.

This clonotype was found a few times. This chain connects TRBV11-2 to TRBJ2-5, with 8 nucleotides matching TRBD1. Trimming at V came to 4 bases and at J to 5 bases, leaving 12 bases not matched to a gene. CDR1 SGHAT and CDR2 FQNNGV come from the germline V gene. This CDR3 contains 16 residues. CDR3 residues: CASSYGTGPDRETQYF. The CDR3 DNA follows: TGTGCCAGCAGCTACGGGACAGGCCCGGATCGGGAGACCCAGTACTTC.

This clonotype was detected only a few times. The gene calls are TRBV10-3 and TRBJ2-2; D is ambiguous. From germline, CDR1 is ENHRY and CDR2 SYGVKD. Trimming took 3 bases from V and 0 from J, leaving 11 bases between them. The CDR3 runs to 16 residues. CDR3 amino acids: CAISDLGRTNTGELFF. The CDR3 DNA reads as TGTGCCATCAGTGACTTAGGACGAACGAACACCGGGGAGCTGTTTTTT.

The gene calls are TRBV7-2 and TRBJ2-1; perhaps TRBD1 as D (6 bases). The germline V gene encodes CDR1 SGHTA and CDR2 FQGNSA. This CDR3 spans 17 amino acids. Trimming pared 3 bases from V and 2 bases from J, leaving 17 bases between. The chain's CDR3 is CASSLGSQGAPYNEQFF. The CDR3 DNA is TGTGCCAGCAGCTTGGGATCACAGGGAGCCCCCTACAATGAGCAGTTCTTC.

The chain employs TRBV27 and TRBJ2-2, with TRBD2 as a possible D gene (7 bases). Germline values: CDR1 MNHEY, CDR2 SMNVEV (reference sequence). There are 14 residues in the CDR3. Trimming cost V 5 bases and J 5 bases, with 12 bases left between them. The CDR3 region has the DNA TGTGCCAGCAGTCCGGGGGGCAGTACCGGGGAGCTGTTTTTT. Translating it yields CASSPGGSTGELFF.

The chain recombines TRBV27 with TRBJ2-3; 11 bases line up with TRBD2. This CDR3 is 16 amino acids long. Germline CDR1 is MNHEY and CDR2 is SMNVEV (reference sequence). J lost 2 bases, V lost 4 bases, and 5 bases had no gene match. CDR3: CASSWGLAEITDTQYF. The CDR3 region has the DNA TGTGCCAGCAGTTGGGGACTAGCGGAGATCACAGATACGCAGTATTTT.

The chain uses TRBV2 and TRBJ2-3; D unclear. The CDR3 runs 12 residues. V gave up 6 bases and J gave up 6 bases, with 10 bases separating them. The germline V gene encodes CDR1 SNHLY and CDR2 FYNNEI. CDR3 region: CASRDRADTQYF. The CDR3 DNA follows: TGTGCCAGCAGGGACCGCGCGGATACGCAGTATTTT.

The sample holds a few counts of this clonotype. CDR3 sequence reads: CASLALGARSGANVLTF. CDR3 in DNA: TGTGCCAGCCTCGCGTTAGGGGCGAGGTCTGGGGCCAACGTCCTGACTTTC. The chain joins TRBV12-3 or TRBV12-4 to TRBJ2-6; the D gene is possibly TRBD1 (5 bases). The CDR3 is made up of 17 amino acids. V shed 8 bases and J shed 1 base, with 18 bases lying between them.

This clonotype was seen a single time. This chain joins TRBV6-2 or TRBV6-3 and TRBJ2-7; D possibly corresponds to TRBD1 (5 bases). The germline V and J ends were trimmed by 3 bases and 4 bases, with 16 bases remaining between them. In germline, CDR1 is MNHEY, CDR2 SVGEGT. The CDR3 extends over 15 amino acids. The CDR3 protein is CASSYDKVQGYEQYV. The CDR3, as DNA: TGTGCCAGCAGTTATGACAAAGTCCAGGGATACGAGCAGTACGTC.

V gene TRBV20-1 combines with J gene TRBJ1-2; TRBD1 is a possible D gene (5 bases). The CDR3 totals 17 residues. The V end was cut by 1 base, the J end by 4 bases, with 22 bases between. CDR1 and CDR2 from the germline V gene are DFQATT and SNEGSKA (reference sequence). The CDR3 DNA follows: TGCAGTGCTAGAGGGACGCAAGCCCTGGGGGACGGCTATGGCTACACCTTC. Translation gives CSARGTQALGDGYGYTF.

In its sample, this clonotype was seen a few times. The chain has TRBV27 and TRBJ1-4; no clear D gene. The CDR3 is made up of 13 amino acids. Germline CDR1 reads MNHEY; CDR2 reads SMNVEV (reference sequence). Trimming took 3 bases from V and 4 from J, leaving 6 bases between them. CDR3 nucleotides: TGTGCCAGCAGTTTCCAATTTAATGAAAAACTGTTTTTT. As protein: CASSFQFNEKLFF.

This chain uses TRBV27 with TRBJ1-2, with 10 bases that match TRBD1. V trimming: 6 bases; J trimming: 7 bases; junction bases outside the gene matches: 5. There are 13 residues in the CDR3. The germline CDR1 and CDR2 sequences are MNHEY and SMNVEV (reference sequence). The DNA of the CDR3 is TGTGCCAGCAGCGCAGGGACAGGGGTTGGCTACACCTTC. This sequence encodes CASSAGTGVGYTF.

The V call is TRBV7-9, the J call TRBJ1-1; D not certain. Per the germline V gene, CDR1 is SEHNR and CDR2 is FQNEAQ (reference sequence). The CDR3 runs to 14 residues. Trimming removed 7 bases at V and 1 base at J, with 13 bases between. CDR3 in amino acids: CASKPPLTNTEAFF. The CDR3 DNA follows: TGTGCCAGCAAACCCCCCTTAACGAACACTGAAGCTTTCTTT.

The chain recombines TRBV5-6 with TRBJ1-5; D is unresolved. The germline V gene has CDR1 SGHDT and CDR2 YYEEEE. V was trimmed by 2 bases and J by 4 bases, leaving 10 bases between them. The CDR3 sequence is 14 residues long. The DNA for the CDR3 is TGTGCCAGCAGCTTAGGGCGAGAAAATCAGCCCCAGCATTTT. It translates to CASSLGRENQPQHF.

This chain links TRBV9 with TRBJ1-1; the match to TRBD1 covers 9 bases. The CDR3 has 16 amino acids. Germline V gene sequence: CDR1 SGDLS, CDR2 YYNGEE. V lost 0 bases, J lost 1 base, and 4 bases stayed unmatched. In DNA, the CDR3 is TGTGCCAGCAGCGTAGTGGGGACAGGGACGAACACTGAAGCTTTCTTT. This translates into CASSVVGTGTNTEAFF.

This clonotype has a count of ten or more. DNA of the CDR3: TGTGCCAGCACCACGACAGGGAGTCCCGGGGAGCTGTTTTTT. This translates into CASTTTGSPGELFF. J is TRBJ2-2 and V is TRBV12-3 or TRBV12-4; TRBD1 agrees at 7 bases. The CDR3 runs 14 residues. Trimming at V came to 7 bases and at J to 6 bases, leaving 8 bases not matched to a gene.

This clonotype was counted between two and nine times. This rearrangement joins TRBV5-6 to TRBJ1-6; D unclear. This CDR3 has 15 amino acids. Germline CDR1 reads SGHDT; CDR2 reads YYEEEE. The ends were cut back, 0 bases at V and 6 bases at J, with 10 bases in the middle. DNA for the CDR3: TGTGCCAGCAGCTTGGCTGGGAGCCGTAATTCACCCCTCCACTTT. Translated, it gives CASSLAGSRNSPLHF.

This clonotype has more than one count but fewer than ten. This chain uses TRBV12-3 or TRBV12-4 with TRBJ2-1; TRBD2 agrees at 7 bases. Trimming removed 10 bases from V and 0 bases from J; junction bases left unmatched: 6. The length of the CDR3 is 14 residues. The CDR3 loop is CAIGGLSSYNEQFF. The CDR3, as DNA: TGTGCCATCGGGGGACTATCCTCCTACAATGAGCAGTTCTTC.

This clonotype turned up a few times. The chain uses TRBV24-1 and TRBJ1-2; D is unclear. CDR3 size: 12 residues. The germline CDR1 and CDR2 sequences are KGHDR and SFDVKD. The germline V and J ends were trimmed by 7 bases and 2 bases, with 7 bases remaining between them. The CDR3 loop reads CATRKSNYGYTF. CDR3 nucleotides: TGTGCCACCAGGAAATCAAACTATGGCTACACCTTC.

This clonotype was picked up a small number of times. The chain links TRBV5-4 to TRBJ1-1; possibly TRBD1 for D (5 bases). The V end was cut by 4 bases, the J end by 6 bases, with 19 bases between. Looked up from germline, CDR1 is SGHNT and CDR2 is YYREEE (reference sequence). This CDR3 has 15 amino acids. DNA of the CDR3: TGTGCCAGCAGCCGGGGCGATAGCGGAGACTCTGAAGCTTTCTTT. The encoded protein is CASSRGDSGDSEAFF.

This clonotype was seen repeatedly, ten times or more. V usage is TRBV7-2 and J usage is TRBJ2-7, with TRBD2 identical over 7 bases. The CDR3 length is 14 residues. With 5 bases clipped from V and 1 base from J, the junction kept 5 bases outside the gene matches. Looked up from germline, CDR1 is SGHTA and CDR2 is FQGNSA. DNA of the CDR3: TGTGCCAGCAGCCCGGCTAGCGGTTCCTACGAGCAGTACGTC. It yields the protein CASSPASGSYEQYV.

The chain joins TRBV20-1 to TRBJ1-1; 7 bases match TRBD1. V lost 3 bases, J lost 1 base, and 2 bases stayed unmatched. CDR1 and CDR2 from the germline V gene are DFQATT and SNEGSKA (reference sequence). CDR3 length equals 13 residues. DNA of the CDR3: TGCAGTGCTAGCGACAGGGCGAACACTGAAGCTTTCTTT. Protein sequence: CSASDRANTEAFF.

The chain is built from TRBV19 and TRBJ1-5; 7 bases agree with TRBD1. CDR3 length equals 17 residues. After removal of 1 base from V and 3 bases from J, the junction contained 9 bases not matched to a gene. Germline CDR1 and CDR2: LNHDA and SQIVND (reference sequence). CDR3 sequence: CASSIAGTAFTNQPQHF. The CDR3 bases are TGTGCCAGTAGTATAGCCGGGACAGCCTTCACCAATCAGCCCCAGCATTTT.

This clonotype has ten or more counts. CDR3 nucleotides: TGTGCCAGCACCCTATTGAGGGAATTAGCAACTCCTAATCAGCCCCAGCATTTT. Translated: CASTLLRELATPNQPQHF. The chain recombines TRBV7-8 with TRBJ1-5; D uncertain. V was cut by 7 bases and J by 4 bases, with 26 bases left in between. This CDR3 contains 18 residues. CDR1 is SGHVS and CDR2 is FQNEAQ in the germline V gene. The full variable domain, its missing parts supplied by reference TRBV7-8 and TRBJ1-5, is GAGVSQSPRYKVAKRGQDVALRCDPISGHVSLFWYQQALGQGPEFLTYFQNEAQLDKSGLPSDRFFAERPEGSVSTLKIQRTQQEDSAVYLCASTLLRELATPNQPQHFGDGTRLSIL.